The 22 T cell receptor beta chains listed next were all sequenced from one sample in a study of CD8+CD57+ T cells in acquired aplastic anemia. TCR beta VDJ and CDR3 profiling used genomic DNA as template. TCRdb re-called the reads with MiXCR, one entry per CDR3 protein. The repertoire holds about 210,000 distinct CDR3 sequences, roughly 35% seen once, with about 1.1% in the top ten. The sequenced material came from sorted CD4+, CD8+, or CD8+CD57+ T cells (not recorded which) from PBMCs. The receptors derive from a human donor in good health, serving as a control.

This clonotype was detected only a few times. A much more abundant neighbour one base away suggests this may be a read error. The V and J genes are TRBV19 and TRBJ1-2; possibly TRBD1 for D (5 bases). The CDR3 is 14 amino acids. The V and J ends lost 5 bases and 4 bases respectively, with 14 bases between them. The germline gives CDR1 LNHDA, CDR2 SQIVND (reference sequence). The CDR3 DNA is TGTGCCAGTAGTCCAGACCAGGGATTCTATGGCTACACCTTC. Protein sequence: CASSPDQGFYGYTF. Looking up the rest from reference TRBV19 and TRBJ1-2 gives the full variable domain: DGGITQSPKYLFRKEGQNVTLSCEQNLNHDAMYWYRQDPGQGLRLIYYSQIVNDFQKGDIAEGYSVSREKKESFPLTVTSAQKNPTAFYLCASSPDQGFYGYTFGSGTRLTVV.

This clonotype has at least ten counts. The chain has TRBV11-1 and TRBJ2-7, with 8 bases lining up with TRBD1. V gave up 4 bases and J gave up 1 base; unmatched junction bases: 9. The CDR3 spans 16 residues. Germline V gene sequence: CDR1 SGHAT, CDR2 FQDESV (reference sequence). The CDR3: CASSSRGQGPSYEQYF. CDR3 DNA: TGTGCCAGCAGCTCGAGAGGACAGGGCCCTTCCTACGAGCAGTACTTC.

The rearrangement links TRBV15 to TRBJ1-1, with 9 nucleotides matching TRBD1. V was clipped by 5 bases and J by 2 bases; unmatched bases: 9. This CDR3 comprises 16 residues. Germline V gene sequence: CDR1 LNHNV, CDR2 YYDKDF (reference sequence). The CDR3 coding sequence is TGTGCCACCAGCCCAAGGACAGGGGATGGTAACACTGAAGCTTTCTTT. Protein product: CATSPRTGDGNTEAFF.

On this clonotype: A junction boundary mismatches the germline segment, possibly from a read error. The genes are TRBV9 and TRBJ2-1; 9 nucleotides align to TRBD1. CDR1 and CDR2 (germline): SGDLS, YYNGEE. The CDR3 consists of 17 residues. DNA for the CDR3: TGTGCCAGCAGCGTAGAGTCTGGGACAGGGTTGTACAATGAGCAGCTCTTC. Its translation is CASSVESGTGLYNEQLF.

Details on this clonotype: A much larger clonotype is one base distant, so this may be a read error. V usage is TRBV12-5 and J usage is TRBJ2-3; weak D call: TRBD2 (6 bases). Germline V gene lookup returns CDR1 LGHNT and CDR2 FRNRAP. The CDR3 contains 15 residues. Here the CDR3 reads CASGLVIGGMDTRYF. CDR3 coding DNA: TGTGCTAGTGGTTTGGTCATTGGGGGGATGGATACGCGGTATTTT. Full variable domain (missing parts from reference TRBV12-5 and TRBJ2-3): DARVTQTPRHKVTEMGQEVTMRCQPILGHNTVFWYRQTMMQGLELLAYFRNRAPLDDSGMPKDRFSAEMPDATLATLKIQPSEPRDSAVYFCASGLVIGGMDTRYFGPGTRLTVL.

This clonotype was detected ten times or more. This chain links TRBV7-3 with TRBJ2-2, with TRBD2 identical over 8 bases. The CDR3 extends over 15 amino acids. Germline loops: CDR1 SGHTA, CDR2 FQGTGA. Losses at the gene ends were 6 bases for V and 6 bases for J; bases not matched to a gene: 9. The CDR3 DNA reads as TGTGCCAGCAGGGGCCGGGGGGGCGACGCCGGGGAGCTGTTTTTT. Translating gives CASRGRGGDAGELFF. The entire variable domain, with the rest obtained from reference TRBV7-3 and TRBJ2-2, is as follows: GAGVSQTPSNKVTEKGKYVELRCDPISGHTALYWYRQSLGQGPEFLIYFQGTGAADDSGLPNDRFFAVRPEGSVSTLKIQRTERGDSAVYLCASRGRGGDAGELFFGEGSRLTVL.

As concerns this clonotype: A clone one base away is much larger, so this may be a read error. V gene TRBV7-3 combines with J gene TRBJ1-2; D call uncertain. CDR1 is SGHTA, CDR2 FQGTGA, per germline. The CDR3 spans 15 residues. The V and J ends lost 2 bases and 5 bases respectively, with 15 bases between them. CDR3: CASSLVGGSLYGYTF. CDR3 DNA sequence: TGTGCCAGCAGCTTAGTTGGAGGGTCCCTTTATGGCTACACCTTC.

This clonotype has at least ten counts. The J gene is TRBJ2-2, the V gene TRBV15; D gene ambiguous. This CDR3 spans 15 amino acids. The V gene lost 2 bases and the J gene lost 3 bases, with 10 bases spanning the gap. Germline V CDR1 and CDR2: LNHNV, YYDKDF (reference sequence). Here the CDR3 DNA reads TGTGCCACCAGCAGAAACCCCCAGGACACCGGGGAGCTGTTTTTT. The encoded protein is CATSRNPQDTGELFF.

This clonotype has at least ten counts. V and J are TRBV19 and TRBJ2-2; either TRBD1 or TRBD2 may fit D (5 bases each). V was cut by 6 bases and J by 2 bases, with 10 bases left in between. The germline gives CDR1 LNHDA, CDR2 SQIVND (reference sequence). This CDR3 is 14 amino acids long. The CDR3 protein is CASRRDGNTGELFF. The CDR3 DNA follows: TGTGCCAGTAGACGGGACGGAAACACCGGGGAGCTGTTTTTT.

V is TRBV2 and J is TRBJ1-6; 12 bases line up with TRBD1. CDR1 is SNHLY, CDR2 FYNNEI, per germline. CDR3 size: 16 residues. The ends lost 10 bases at V and 10 bases at J; junction bases unmatched: 14. CDR3 residues: CATPNRGQGAGSPLHF. The DNA of the CDR3 is TGTGCCACCCCTAACCGGGGACAGGGGGCAGGATCACCCCTCCACTTT.

This rearrangement joins TRBV5-1 to TRBJ2-7, with D perhaps matching TRBD2 (7 bases). V lost 0 bases, J lost 9 bases, and 10 bases lay in between. The CDR3 is 12 residues long. CDR1 is SGHRS and CDR2 is YFSETQ in the germline V gene. The CDR3 DNA is TGCGCCAGCAGCTTGGACGGGGGGCCGCAGTACTTC. Translation: CASSLDGGPQYF.

The gene calls are TRBV6-4 and TRBJ1-1, with D unresolved. V was cut by 4 bases and J by 4 bases, with 10 bases left in between. This CDR3 has 13 residues. Germline CDR1 reads MRHNA; CDR2 reads SNTAGT. CDR3 loop: CASSVKVGTEAFF. In nucleotides, the CDR3 is TGTGCCAGCAGTGTTAAGGTGGGCACTGAAGCTTTCTTT.

The chain links TRBV29-1 to TRBJ2-7; TRBD1 aligns across 9 bases. The V segment lost 6 bases and the J segment 4 bases; nucleotides outside the gene matches: 10. Germline assignment: CDR1 SQVTM and CDR2 ANQGSEA. The CDR3 has 14 amino acids. The CDR3: CSVLPGTGLYEQYF. The CDR3 DNA follows: TGCAGCGTCCTACCCGGGACAGGGCTTTACGAGCAGTACTTC.

This clonotype was detected many times. V gene TRBV5-1 combines with J gene TRBJ2-7; 10 positions agree with TRBD1. J gave up 7 bases and V 3 bases, and 10 bases lay outside the gene matches. In germline, CDR1 is SGHRS, CDR2 YFSETQ. The CDR3 covers 15 residues. The DNA of the CDR3 is TGCGCCAGCAGCTCACTCGACAGGGGGCCGAGGGAGCAGTACTTC. This sequence encodes CASSSLDRGPREQYF.

In its sample, this clonotype was seen many times. This chain joins TRBV11-2 and TRBJ1-5; no definite D call. CDR3 length equals 16 residues. CDR1 is SGHAT and CDR2 is FQNNGV in the germline V gene. V shed 3 bases and J shed 11 bases, with 23 bases lying between them. The CDR3 loop is CASSFVVCFGRGTQHF. The CDR3 region has the DNA TGTGCCAGCAGCTTCGTGGTTTGTTTTGGACGAGGGACCCAGCATTTT.

This chain connects TRBV20-1 to TRBJ2-7, with TRBD1 identical over 12 bases. Germline CDR1 DFQATT, CDR2 SNEGSKA (reference sequence). The CDR3 totals 16 residues. Germline trimming cut 0 bases from V and 4 bases from J; bases unmatched to any gene: 7. Here the CDR3 DNA reads TGCAGTGCTAGAGACCGGGACAGGGGGCCCGGATACGAGCAGTACTTC. It translates to CSARDRDRGPGYEQYF.

This chain uses TRBV2 with TRBJ2-3, with 8 bases fitting TRBD2. Germline V gene data show CDR1 as SNHLY and CDR2 as FYNNEI. With 5 bases clipped from V and 7 bases from J, the junction kept 11 bases outside the gene matches. CDR3 size: 15 residues. DNA for the CDR3: TGTGCCAGCAGTCGAGTCGGGGGGGCCGTAAATACGCAGTATTTT. Its translation: CASSRVGGAVNTQYF.

This clonotype was detected ten times or more. This chain links TRBV27 with TRBJ1-6, with unresolved D. The CDR3 loop spans 14 amino acids. CDR1 is MNHEY, CDR2 SMNVEV, per germline (reference sequence). With 5 bases removed from V and 5 bases from J, the gap between germline ends came to 10 bases. The CDR3 is CASSLHGDNSPLHF. CDR3 nucleotides: TGTGCCAGCAGTCTGCATGGGGATAATTCACCCCTCCACTTT.

A note on this clonotype: This may stem from a read error, because a much larger clone lies one nucleotide away. The genes are TRBV5-1 and TRBJ1-2; 9 nucleotides align to TRBD1. The CDR3 contains 13 residues. The germline CDR1 and CDR2 sequences are SGHRS and YFSETQ. CDR3 protein: CASSRGQGYGYAF. In DNA form, the CDR3 reads TGCGCCAGCAGCAGGGGACAGGGCTATGGCTACGCCTTC.

This chain links TRBV24-1 with TRBJ2-3; D possibly corresponds to TRBD2 (6 bases). In germline, CDR1 is KGHDR, CDR2 SFDVKD. V was trimmed by 3 bases and J by 4 bases, leaving 16 bases between them. CDR3 size: 16 residues. DNA for the CDR3: TGTGCCACCAGTGATCCGGGGGACGGCCGGGCAGATACGCAGTATTTT. Its protein is CATSDPGDGRADTQYF.

At least ten counts were recorded for this clonotype. The chain joins TRBV7-3 to TRBJ1-1; unclear D gene. The CDR3 spans 13 residues. Germline CDR1 reads SGHTA; CDR2 reads FQGTGA. Trimming cost V 3 bases and J 8 bases, with 13 bases left between them. The CDR3: CASSLASGREAFF. For the CDR3, the DNA is TGTGCCAGCAGCTTGGCCTCGGGGAGGGAAGCTTTCTTT. Full variable domain (missing parts from reference TRBV7-3 and TRBJ1-1): GAGVSQTPSNKVTEKGKYVELRCDPISGHTALYWYRQSLGQGPEFLIYFQGTGAADDSGLPNDRFFAVRPEGSVSTLKIQRTERGDSAVYLCASSLASGREAFFGQGTRLTVV.

This clonotype appeared many times. The chain has TRBV25-1 and TRBJ2-7; weak D call: TRBD2 (6 bases). Germline V gene data show CDR1 as MGHDK and CDR2 as SYGVNS. Trimming pared 1 base from V and 0 bases from J, leaving 10 bases between. The CDR3 extends over 15 amino acids. CDR3 in amino acids: CASSELGGSSYEQYF. CDR3 coding DNA: TGTGCCAGCAGTGAATTGGGGGGAAGCTCCTACGAGCAGTACTTC.